One T cell receptor beta chain is described in this entry. Antigen specificity is unknown. V lost 5 bases and J lost 4, with 14 bases in between. The CDR3 has 14 amino acids. The germline V gene has CDR1 LNHDA and CDR2 SQIVND (reference sequence). The data stem from a study of radiation and T cells in renal cell carcinoma. In the study overall: Nephrectomy followed 15 Gy stereotactic body radiation by 4 weeks. The study's findings and limits: Pretreatment tumor biopsies were lacking, so baseline clonotypes are unknown. From baseline, blood top tumor clonotypes peaked at 2 weeks post-radiation.

The sample's time point: blood 2 weeks post-SBRT. As for treatment: 15 Gy SBRT to primary tumor, nephrectomy 4 weeks later. The tumor was a clear cell renal cell carcinoma. Assay: immunoSEQ multiplex PCR; the TCRdb copy retains only in-frame clones and omits some. Of 150,000 to 180,000 clones listed, about 91% are singletons. This material consisted of blood, taken from a patient whose treatment included radiotherapy and nephrectomy. This sequence originates from a woman in her 50s with renal cell carcinoma. This chain links TRBV19 with TRBJ1-2; D remains ambiguous. CDR3 coding DNA: TGTGCCAGTAGTGAATTTCGTCCCCCCTATGGCTACACCTTC. It is translated as CASSEFRPPYGYTF.